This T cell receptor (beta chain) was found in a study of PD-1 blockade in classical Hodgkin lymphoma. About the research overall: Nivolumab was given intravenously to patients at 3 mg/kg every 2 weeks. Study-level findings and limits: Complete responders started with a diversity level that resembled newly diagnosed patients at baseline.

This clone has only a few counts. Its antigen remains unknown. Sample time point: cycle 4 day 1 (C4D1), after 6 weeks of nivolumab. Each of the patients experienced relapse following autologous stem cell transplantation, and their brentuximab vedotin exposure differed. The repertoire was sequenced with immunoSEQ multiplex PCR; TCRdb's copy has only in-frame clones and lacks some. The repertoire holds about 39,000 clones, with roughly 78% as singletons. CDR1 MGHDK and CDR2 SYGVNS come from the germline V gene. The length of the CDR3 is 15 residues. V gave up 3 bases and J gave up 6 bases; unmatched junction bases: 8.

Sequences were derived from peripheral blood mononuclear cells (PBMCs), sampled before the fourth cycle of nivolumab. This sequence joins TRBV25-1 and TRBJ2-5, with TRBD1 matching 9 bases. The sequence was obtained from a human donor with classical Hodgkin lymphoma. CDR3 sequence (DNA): TGTGCCAGCAGTGATTCTACAGGGGGCGGAAAGACCCAGTACTTC. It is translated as CASSDSTGGGKTQYF.